The TCR beta chain described here comes from a study of T cells in Graves' hyperthyroidism and ophthalmopathy. Findings and caveats of the study: The majority of expanded thyroid clonotypes above 0.001 also appeared in blood.

The blood sample predates any ophthalmopathy symptoms, coming from first hyperthyroidism diagnosis. Using RNA transcripts as the source, TCR beta CDR3 regions were amplified. In the first-round RT-PCR of the TCR CDR3, the HTBI primer set was used. MiXCR, run by TCRdb on the multiplex PCR reads, gives a single entry per CDR3 protein. The profile covers fewer than 900,000 distinct CDR3 sequences, with around 19% appearing a single time and 16% taken by the ten largest. A remark on this clonotype: Its antigen is undetermined. This is likely a read error, given that the CDR3 carries no conserved phenylalanine or tryptophan at its end.

What was sequenced was blood. This sequence originates from a woman in her forties or fifties with Graves' hyperthyroidism that later progressed to Graves' ophthalmopathy.

In DNA form, the CDR3 reads TGTGCCATCAGTGAGGAGGAAGCCTACGAGCAGTACCTC. This codes for CAISEEEAYEQYL. The V and J genes are TRBV10-3 and TRBJ2-7; unclear D gene. V gave up 2 bases and J gave up 2 bases, with 7 bases separating them. CDR3 length: 13 residues. Germline CDR1 reads ENHRY; CDR2 reads SYGVKD.